Here is one TCR beta chain with its context. These data are taken from a study of control samples from healthy donors and cancer patients. TCRdb keeps only in-frame clones here, not all; method: immunoSEQ multiplex PCR. There are 150,000 to 200,000 clones in the sample; just under 95% occur only once, and about 9.3% lies in the top ten. Trimming removed 5 bases from V and 1 base from J, with 5 bases in between. Germline loops: CDR1 SGHNT, CDR2 YENEEA. The CDR3 is 12 residues long. The material sequenced was blood. The V and J genes are TRBV11-3 and TRBJ2-5, with D possibly being TRBD2 (5 bases). This TCR derives from a woman aged 40 to 50 in good health. The chain's CDR3 is CASSRGQETQYF. The CDR3 DNA reads TGTGCCAGCAGCCGGGGCCAAGAGACCCAGTACTTC.